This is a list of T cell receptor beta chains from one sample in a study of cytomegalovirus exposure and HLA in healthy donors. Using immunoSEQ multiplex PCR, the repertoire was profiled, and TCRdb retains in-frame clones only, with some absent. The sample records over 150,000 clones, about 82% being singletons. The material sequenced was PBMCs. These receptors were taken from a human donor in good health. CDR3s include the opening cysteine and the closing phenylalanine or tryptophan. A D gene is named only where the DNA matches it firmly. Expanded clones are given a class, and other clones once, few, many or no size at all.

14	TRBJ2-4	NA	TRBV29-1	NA	CSVELLPGGNIQYF	TGCAGCGTTGAACTGCTTCCAGGTGGTAACATTCAGTACTTC
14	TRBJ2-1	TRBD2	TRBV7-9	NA	CASSLSRTSGEQFF	TGTGCCAGCAGCTTATCTCGGACTAGCGGGGAGCAGTTCTTC
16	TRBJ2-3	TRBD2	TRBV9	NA	CASSVASGPSTDTQYF	TGTGCCAGCAGCGTAGCTAGCGGCCCTAGCACAGATACGCAGTATTTT
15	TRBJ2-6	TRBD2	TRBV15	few	CATSRGGSGANVLTF	TGTGCCACCAGCCGGGGGGGCTCTGGGGCCAACGTCCTGACTTTC
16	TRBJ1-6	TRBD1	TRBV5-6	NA	CASSLTGVTYNSPLHF	TGTGCCAGCAGCCTGACAGGGGTTACCTATAATTCACCCCTCCACTTT
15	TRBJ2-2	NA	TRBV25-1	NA	CASRGAARGTGELFF	TGTGCCAGCAGGGGGGCGGCCCGAGGCACCGGGGAGCTGTTTTTT
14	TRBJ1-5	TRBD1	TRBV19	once	CASGDRGYNQPQHF	TGTGCCAGTGGGGACAGGGGGTACAATCAGCCCCAGCATTTT
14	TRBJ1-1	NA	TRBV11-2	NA	CASSSDTHPPEAFF	TGTGCCAGCAGCTCAGACACACATCCTCCTGAAGCTTTCTTT
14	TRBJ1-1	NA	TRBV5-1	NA	CASSLEQVNTEAFF	TGCGCCAGCAGCTTGGAACAGGTGAACACTGAAGCTTTCTTT
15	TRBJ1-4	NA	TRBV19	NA	CASSISGTKHEKLFF	TGTGCCAGTAGTATAAGCGGAACTAAGCATGAAAAACTGTTTTTT
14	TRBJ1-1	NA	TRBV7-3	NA	CASSLRQGSTEAFF	TGTGCCAGCAGCTTACGGCAGGGGAGCACTGAAGCTTTCTTT
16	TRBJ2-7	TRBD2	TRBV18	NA	CASSLTKLAVLYEQYF	TGTGCCAGCTCACTCACCAAACTAGCGGTCCTCTACGAGCAGTACTTC
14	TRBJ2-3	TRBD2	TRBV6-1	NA	CASSGLAGPDTQYF	TGTGCCAGCAGCGGACTAGCGGGACCAGATACGCAGTATTTT
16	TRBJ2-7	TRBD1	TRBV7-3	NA	CASSLTGTGGAYEQYF	TGTGCCAGCAGCTTAACCGGGACAGGGGGAGCCTACGAGCAGTACTTC
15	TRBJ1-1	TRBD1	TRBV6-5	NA	CASSYAGQPNTEAFF	TGTGCCAGCAGTTACGCGGGACAGCCGAACACTGAAGCTTTCTTT
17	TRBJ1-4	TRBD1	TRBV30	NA	CASSLSGTGGLNEKLFF	TGTGCCTCCTCCCTGTCCGGGACAGGGGGACTAAATGAAAAACTGTTTTTT
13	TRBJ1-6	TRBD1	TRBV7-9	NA	CASSLKSGTAIHF	TGTGCCAGCAGCTTAAAGTCTGGGACAGCTATCCACTTT
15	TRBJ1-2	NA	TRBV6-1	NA	CASSDMWGRGYGYTF	TGTGCCAGCAGTGATATGTGGGGGCGAGGCTATGGCTACACCTTC
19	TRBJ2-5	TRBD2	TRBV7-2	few	CASSLFRRLAGSSQETQYF	TGTGCCAGCAGCTTATTTCGCCGGCTAGCGGGTTCGTCCCAAGAGACCCAGTACTTC
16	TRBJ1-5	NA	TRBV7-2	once	CASSLVGRGANQPQHF	TGTGCCAGCAGCTTAGTTGGGCGGGGGGCCAATCAGCCCCAGCATTTT
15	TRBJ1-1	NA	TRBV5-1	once	CASSLQAGENTEAFF	TGCGCCAGCAGCTTGCAGGCCGGGGAGAACACTGAAGCTTTCTTT
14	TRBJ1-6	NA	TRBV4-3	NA	CASGLTTANSPLHF	TGCGCCAGCGGACTAACAACCGCCAATTCACCCCTCCACTTT